These T cell receptor beta chains were read from a single sample in a study of OX40 agonist ivuxolimab in advanced cancers. Libraries were prepared by immunoSEQ multiplex PCR; TCRdb keeps only in-frame clonotypes and omits some of them. The sample includes tens of thousands of clones, about four fifths of them seen just once. Sequenced material: CD4+ or CD8+ T cells sorted from blood, taken in a trial of the OX40 agonist ivuxolimab. These receptors all stem from an adult with an advanced solid tumor such as melanoma, head and neck, liver or kidney cancer. Each CDR3 is given without its conserved first and last residue. The order of the fields is CDR3 protein, D gene, V gene. D genes are given only for firm matches.

ASSLFSGRAINEQF	TRBD2	TRBV11-2
ASSLRGAGTDTQY	TRBD2	TRBV11-3
ASSLTGTFFMNTEAF	.	TRBV28
ASSPFFGGTYNEQF	.	TRBV27
ASRGGGEQF	.	TRBV10-2
SPGRDYEQY	.	TRBV20-1
ACIGQGYNSPLH	TRBD1	TRBV6-6
ATSRDISTEAF	.	TRBV15
ASSPGTDNSPLH	TRBD1	TRBV18
ASSSYLLAGEGDTQY	TRBD2	TRBV7-9
ASSLARAVGHEQF	.	TRBV7-9
ASSFKVGANVLT	.	TRBV27
ASRLGQTNTEAF	TRBD1	TRBV13
ASSWTGNYGYT	TRBD1	TRBV11-2
ASRGQGATEAF	TRBD1	TRBV10-2
ASRVALGEQPQH	.	TRBV5-5
ASRGLAGVGNEQF	TRBD2	TRBV10-2